The clone carrying this TCR beta chain was detected only a few times. What it recognizes is unknown. The sample comes from a study of response to subunit inactivated influenza vaccine. Findings and limits, study-wide: Few new T cells, the authors suggested, are recruited by each seasonal influenza vaccination.

MiXCR, applied by TCRdb to the RT-PCR reads, yields one record per CDR3 protein. The sample lists a few hundred thousand distinct CDR3 sequences; over 9.5% were seen once. From germline, CDR1 is DFQATT and CDR2 SNEGSKA (reference sequence). The CDR3 covers 16 residues. J gave up 0 bases and V 2 bases, and 9 bases lay outside the gene matches. The material was PBMCs from blood, obtained more than 35 days after vaccination. The sequence was obtained from a man in his forties or fifties who received an inactivated influenza vaccine. This chain links TRBV20-1 with TRBJ2-7, with 8 bases matching TRBD1. The CDR3 sequence is CSARPRDRPLSYEQYF. CDR3 DNA: TGCAGTGCTAGACCCCGGGACAGGCCCCTCTCCTACGAGCAGTACTTC.